One TCR beta chain is described in this entry. The data originate from a study of blood T cell repertoires in COVID-19. Whole-study context: T cells, B-cell-depleted T cells, or PBMCs supplied cDNA or gDNA.

The participants were between about 18 and 89 years old and came from under 25 US areas. Cohorts were assigned according to the clinical history that participants reported. In the study's own analysis: Estimation of nucleated cell counts was performed using reference gene primer amplification. Profiling relied on immunoSEQ multiplex PCR, and the TCRdb table lists in-frame clones only, not all of them. For V, J and clone size, that table is used; D and trimming come from the DNA. The table records more than 250,000 clones, around 90% of them present only once. This CDR3 contains 15 residues. In germline, CDR1 is SEHNR, CDR2 FQNEAQ (reference sequence). Trimming cost V 5 bases and J 6 bases; bases outside gene matches: 11.

V and J are TRBV7-9 and TRBJ1-2, with 8 bases that match TRBD1. The sequencing input was PBMCs or T cells enriched from blood (not recorded which). The receptor was derived from a young woman with acute COVID-19. CDR3 DNA: TGTGCCAGCAGCCAACGGACAGGGAGTGAAGATGGCTACACCTTC. This translates into CASSQRTGSEDGYTF.